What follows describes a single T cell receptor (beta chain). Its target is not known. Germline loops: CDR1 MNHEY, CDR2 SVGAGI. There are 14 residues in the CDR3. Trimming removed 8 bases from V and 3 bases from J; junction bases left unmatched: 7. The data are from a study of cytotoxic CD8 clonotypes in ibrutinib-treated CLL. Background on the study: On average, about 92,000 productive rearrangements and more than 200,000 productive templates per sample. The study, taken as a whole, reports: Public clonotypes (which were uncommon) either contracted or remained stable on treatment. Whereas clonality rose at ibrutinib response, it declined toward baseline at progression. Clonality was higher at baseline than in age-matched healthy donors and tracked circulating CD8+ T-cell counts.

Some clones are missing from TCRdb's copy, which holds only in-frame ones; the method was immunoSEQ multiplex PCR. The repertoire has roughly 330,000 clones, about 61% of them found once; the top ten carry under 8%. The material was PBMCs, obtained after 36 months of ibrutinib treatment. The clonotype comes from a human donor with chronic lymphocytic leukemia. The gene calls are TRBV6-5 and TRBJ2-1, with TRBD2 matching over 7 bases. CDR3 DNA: TGTGCCAGCCGCGGGAGCCAACGCTACAATGAGCAGTTCTTC. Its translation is CASRGSQRYNEQFF.